What follows describes a single T cell receptor (beta chain). This receptor's antigen is unknown. It has no much larger one-base neighbor in the sample; base qualities were not kept. The entire DNA extracted from each sorted CD8+ T cell subset was loaded into the assay. The immunoSEQ TCRb Assay kit was used according to manufacturer instructions to amplify TCR beta CDR3 sequences from genomic DNA. The KAPA Library Quantification Kit for Illumina platforms was used to quantify pooled libraries by qPCR. Pooled libraries were sequenced on an Illumina NextSeq 500, clustered at roughly 0.55-1.1 pM. The study's own analysis went as follows. Analysis of the TCR data relied on immunoSEQ ANALYZER and the R LymphoSeq package. A rearrangement efficiency score was calculated as productive divided by the sum of productive and non-productive CDR3 sequences. Within each patient, timepoints were compared pairwise for clonality, measured with the Gini coefficient, and for diversity, measured with the Renyi index at alpha=1. Clonal relatedness used an edit distance of 3, and repertoire similarity used the Bhattacharyya coefficient, both computed in LymphoSeq. Linear discriminant analysis on week-3 changes in clonality and diversity was built with the R MASS and caret packages to classify response. TCRdb took over this immuneACCESS table, retaining in-frame rearrangements with V and J assigned. Such tables are incomplete; in checked studies, under half of the missing clones stem from an unresolved V gene, and the remainder is unexplained. Clone size and V and J calls were adopted from that table, with D and trimming inferred from the DNA. The sample records some 16,000 clones, about 94% of which are singletons. Of the sample, roughly 0.22% falls within the top ten clones.

These data come from a study of blood T cell dynamics during melanoma immunotherapy (dated by TCRdb to 2020 to 2021). Broadly, across the study: All patients had metastatic melanoma and were given first-line pembrolizumab or nivolumab plus ipilimumab as standard of care in the United Kingdom. Peripheral T cell receptor repertoires of metastatic melanoma patients were profiled before and after one cycle of checkpoint inhibitor therapy to find early correlates of response. The training cohort was made up of consecutive patients, while a further independent group of patients from the same centre was pooled to form an external validation set.

The junction carries 14 bases between V and J, which are trimmed by 6 bases and 2 bases respectively. CDR1 and CDR2, looked up from the germline V gene (reference sequence), are MNHEY and SMNVEV. The CDR3, from cysteine to phenylalanine, totals 14 residues. Here the CDR3 DNA is all that survives: 42 bases in frame from base 1. What the time point label conveys for this sample: week 3, after first cycle of checkpoint inhibitor. Blood samples were taken before treatment (T0) and at week 3 (W3), following the first cycle of checkpoint blockade. Except for two patients with rapid clinical progression, response was assessed 12 weeks after the first infusion by RECIST 1.1; disease control meant complete response, partial response or stable disease. Patients were not eligible if they had prior systemic cancer treatment, concomitant immunosuppressant therapy or synchronous other active malignancies. Sorted CD8+ memory and naive T cell subsets were sequenced at T0 and W3 from six patients, three progressing and three with disease control. Lymphoprep and SepMate tubes were used to isolate PBMC from blood, and red cell lysis was then performed. QIAamp DNA Blood Mini kits were used to extract DNA from PBMC and sorted T cell subsets. CD8+ T cell subsets were live-sorted on a FACSAria III cytometer and were frozen prior to DNA extraction. Fresh PBMC for flow cytometry were kept at 4 degrees C in PBS containing approximately 2.1% fetal bovine serum and were analyzed within 25 hours.

Paper-wide results and their limitations: The study could not determine whether the T cell clones driving repertoire changes were melanoma-specific or reflected general immune activation. The relatively small sample size was recognized as a factor that could limit how well the results generalize. Of the sorted CD8+ subsets, TIE cells had both the highest clonality and the greatest similarity to cfDNA CDR3 sequences, which suggests active turnover converging on dominant clones.

The input for sequencing was effector memory CD8+ T cells from blood, taken from a patient treated with checkpoint blockade. This receptor was identified in a human donor with melanoma. The chain couples TRBV27 to TRBJ2-7, with no confidently assigned D gene. The sequenced DNA: TGTGCCAGCAGCCCCGCCGAAGGGACCTACGAGCAGTACTTC. It translates as CASSPAEGTYEQYF.